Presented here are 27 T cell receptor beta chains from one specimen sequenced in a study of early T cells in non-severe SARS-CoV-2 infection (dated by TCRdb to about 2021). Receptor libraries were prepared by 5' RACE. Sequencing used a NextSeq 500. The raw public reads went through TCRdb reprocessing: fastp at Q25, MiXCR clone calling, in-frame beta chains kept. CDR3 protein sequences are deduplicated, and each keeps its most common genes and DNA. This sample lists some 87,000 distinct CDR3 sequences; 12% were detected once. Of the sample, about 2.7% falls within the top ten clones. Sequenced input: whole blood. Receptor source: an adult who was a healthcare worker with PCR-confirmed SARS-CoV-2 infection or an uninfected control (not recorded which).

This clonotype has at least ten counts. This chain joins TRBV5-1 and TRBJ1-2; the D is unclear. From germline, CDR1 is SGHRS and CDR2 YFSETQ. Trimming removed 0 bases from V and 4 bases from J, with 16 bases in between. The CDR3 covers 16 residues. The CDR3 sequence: CASSLGGAEGSYGYTF. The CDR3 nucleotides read TGCGCCAGCAGCTTGGGGGGAGCCGAAGGGTCCTATGGCTACACCTTC.

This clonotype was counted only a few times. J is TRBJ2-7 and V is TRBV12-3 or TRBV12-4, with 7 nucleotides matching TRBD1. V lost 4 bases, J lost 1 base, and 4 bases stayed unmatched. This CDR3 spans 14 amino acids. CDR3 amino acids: CASSSLTGSYEQYF. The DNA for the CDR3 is TGTGCCAGCAGTTCTTTGACAGGGTCCTACGAGCAGTACTTC.

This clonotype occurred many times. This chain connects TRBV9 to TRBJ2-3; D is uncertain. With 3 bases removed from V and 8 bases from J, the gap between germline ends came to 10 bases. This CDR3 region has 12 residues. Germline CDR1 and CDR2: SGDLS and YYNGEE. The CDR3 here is CASSGQTTTQYF. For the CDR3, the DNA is TGTGCCAGCAGCGGCCAGACGACTACGCAGTATTTT.

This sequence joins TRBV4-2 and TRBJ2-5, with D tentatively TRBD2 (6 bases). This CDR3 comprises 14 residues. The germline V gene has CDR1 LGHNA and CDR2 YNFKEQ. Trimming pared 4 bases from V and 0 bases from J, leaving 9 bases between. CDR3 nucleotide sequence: TGTGCCAGCAGCCCGACTAGGTACCAAGAGACCCAGTACTTC. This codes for CASSPTRYQETQYF.

CDR3 residues: CASSLAGAQETQYF. The DNA of the CDR3 is TGCGCCAGCAGCTTGGCGGGGGCGCAGGAGACCCAGTACTTC. The V gene is TRBV5-1, the J gene TRBJ2-5; D is tentatively TRBD1 or TRBD2 (6 bases each). Trimming left V 0 bases short and J 5 bases short, with 11 bases between. CDR3 length: 14 residues. The germline gives CDR1 SGHRS, CDR2 YFSETQ.

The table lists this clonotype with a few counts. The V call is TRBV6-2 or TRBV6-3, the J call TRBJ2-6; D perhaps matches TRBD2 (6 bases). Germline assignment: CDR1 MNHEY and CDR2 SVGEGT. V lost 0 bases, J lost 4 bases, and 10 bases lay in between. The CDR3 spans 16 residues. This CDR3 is CASSYSGGSGANVLTF. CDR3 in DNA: TGTGCCAGCAGTTACTCGGGGGGATCAGGGGCCAACGTCCTGACTTTC.

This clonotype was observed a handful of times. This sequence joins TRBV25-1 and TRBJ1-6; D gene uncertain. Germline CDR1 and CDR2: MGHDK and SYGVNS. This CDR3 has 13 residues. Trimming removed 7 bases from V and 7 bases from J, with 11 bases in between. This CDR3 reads CASKKVHNSPLHF. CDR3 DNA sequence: TGTGCCAGCAAAAAGGTACACAATTCACCCCTCCACTTT.

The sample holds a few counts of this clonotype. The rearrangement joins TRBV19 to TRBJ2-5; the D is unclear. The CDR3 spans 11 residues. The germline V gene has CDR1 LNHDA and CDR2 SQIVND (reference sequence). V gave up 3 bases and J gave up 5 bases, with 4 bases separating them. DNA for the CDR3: TGTGCCAGTAGTATCGCGGAGACCCAGTACTTC. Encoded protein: CASSIAETQYF.

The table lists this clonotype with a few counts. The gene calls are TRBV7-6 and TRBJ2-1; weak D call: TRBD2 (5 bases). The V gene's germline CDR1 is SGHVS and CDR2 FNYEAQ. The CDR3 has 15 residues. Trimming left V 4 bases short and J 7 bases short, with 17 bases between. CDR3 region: CASSSLGIGRNEQFF. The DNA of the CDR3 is TGTGCCAGCAGCTCCCTCGGGATAGGCAGGAATGAGCAGTTCTTC.

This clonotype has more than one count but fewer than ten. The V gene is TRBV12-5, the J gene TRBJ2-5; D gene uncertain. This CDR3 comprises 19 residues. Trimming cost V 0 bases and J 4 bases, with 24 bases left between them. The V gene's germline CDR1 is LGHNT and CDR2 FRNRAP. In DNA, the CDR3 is TGTGCTAGTGGTTTGGTCGTTAAGGCCCCCGCAGGCTCGAGAGAGACCCAGTACTTC. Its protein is CASGLVVKAPAGSRETQYF.

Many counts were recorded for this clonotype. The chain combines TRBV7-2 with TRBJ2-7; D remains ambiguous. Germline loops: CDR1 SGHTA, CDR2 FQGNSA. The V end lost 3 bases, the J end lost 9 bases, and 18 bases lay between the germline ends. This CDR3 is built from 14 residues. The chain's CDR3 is CASSFPDGLRGQYF. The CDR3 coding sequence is TGTGCCAGCAGCTTCCCGGACGGTCTACGAGGGCAGTACTTC. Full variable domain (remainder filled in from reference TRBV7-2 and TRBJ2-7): GAGVSQSPSNKVTEKGKDVELRCDPISGHTALYWYRQSLGQGLEFLIYFQGNSAPDKSGLPSDRFSAERTGGSVSTLTIQRTQQEDSAVYLCASSFPDGLRGQYFGPGTRLTVT.

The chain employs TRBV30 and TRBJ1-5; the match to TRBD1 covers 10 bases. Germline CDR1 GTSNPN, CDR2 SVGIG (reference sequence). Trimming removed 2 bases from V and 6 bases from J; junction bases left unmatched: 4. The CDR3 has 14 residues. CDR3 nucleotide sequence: TGTGCCTGGAGTTTCGGGACAGGGGTTCAGCCCCAGCATTTT. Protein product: CAWSFGTGVQPQHF. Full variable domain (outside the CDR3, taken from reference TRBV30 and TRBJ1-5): SQTIHQWPATLVQPVGSPLSLECTVEGTSNPNLYWYRQAAGRGLQLLFYSVGIGQISSEVPQNLSASRPQDRQFILSSKKLLLSDSGFYLCAWSFGTGVQPQHFGDGTRLSIL.

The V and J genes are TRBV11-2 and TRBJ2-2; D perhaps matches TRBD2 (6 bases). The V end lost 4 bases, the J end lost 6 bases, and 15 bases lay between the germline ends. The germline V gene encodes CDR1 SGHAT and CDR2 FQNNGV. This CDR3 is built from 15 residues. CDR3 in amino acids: CASSSLRRAAGELFF. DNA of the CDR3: TGTGCCAGCAGCTCACTCCGGAGGGCCGCCGGGGAGCTGTTTTTT.

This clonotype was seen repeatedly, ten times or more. The CDR3 nucleotides are TGTGCCACCAGTGTCTCGCGGGCACTATACAATGAGCAGTTCTTC. Protein product: CATSVSRALYNEQFF. The chain uses TRBV24-1 and TRBJ2-1, with D possibly matching TRBD2 (5 bases). V gave up 5 bases and J gave up 4 bases, with 14 bases separating them. Germline assignment: CDR1 KGHDR and CDR2 SFDVKD. The CDR3 runs 15 residues.

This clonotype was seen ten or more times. For the CDR3, the DNA is TGCAGTGCTAGCCGGGACAGGGGGTTGGAGCAGTACTTC. Its protein product is CSASRDRGLEQYF. This chain links TRBV20-1 with TRBJ2-7; 11 nucleotides agree with TRBD1. Trimming removed 3 bases from V and 7 bases from J; junction bases left unmatched: 5. CDR1 is DFQATT and CDR2 is SNEGSKA in the germline V gene (reference sequence). The CDR3 runs to 13 residues.

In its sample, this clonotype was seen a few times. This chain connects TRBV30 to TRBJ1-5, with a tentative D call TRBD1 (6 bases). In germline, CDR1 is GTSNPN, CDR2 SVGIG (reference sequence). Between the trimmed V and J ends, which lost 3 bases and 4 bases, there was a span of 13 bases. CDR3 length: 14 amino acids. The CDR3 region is CAWRRGATNQPQHF. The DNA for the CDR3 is TGTGCCTGGAGGAGGGGGGCCACGAATCAGCCCCAGCATTTT.

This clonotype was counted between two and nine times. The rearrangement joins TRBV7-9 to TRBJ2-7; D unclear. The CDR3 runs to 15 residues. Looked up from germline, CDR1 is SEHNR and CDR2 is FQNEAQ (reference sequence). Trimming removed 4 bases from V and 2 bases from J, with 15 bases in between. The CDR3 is CASSSLRPGTYEQYF. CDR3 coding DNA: TGTGCCAGCAGCTCTCTTCGGCCGGGTACCTACGAGCAGTACTTC.

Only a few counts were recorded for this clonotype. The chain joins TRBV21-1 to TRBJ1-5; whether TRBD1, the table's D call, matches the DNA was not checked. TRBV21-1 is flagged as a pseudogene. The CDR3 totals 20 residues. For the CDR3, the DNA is TGTGCCAGCAGCAAAGGCGTGGACGGGACAGGGTTTGAATGGAATCAGCCCCAGCATTTT. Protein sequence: CASSKGVDGTGFEWNQPQHF.

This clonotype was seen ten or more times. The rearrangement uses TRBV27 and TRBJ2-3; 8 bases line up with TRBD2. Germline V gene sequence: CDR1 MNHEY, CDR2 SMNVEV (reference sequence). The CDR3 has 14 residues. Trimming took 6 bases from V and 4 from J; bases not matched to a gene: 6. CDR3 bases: TGTGCCAGCAGCCTCGGACTAGCCCCAGATACGCAGTATTTT. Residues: CASSLGLAPDTQYF.

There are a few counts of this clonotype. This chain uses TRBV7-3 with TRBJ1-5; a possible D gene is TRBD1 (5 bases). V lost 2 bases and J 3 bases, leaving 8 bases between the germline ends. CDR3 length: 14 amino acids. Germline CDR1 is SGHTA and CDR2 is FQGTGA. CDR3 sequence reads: CASSLAGPNQPQHF. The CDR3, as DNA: TGTGCCAGCAGCTTAGCAGGGCCCAATCAGCCCCAGCATTTT.

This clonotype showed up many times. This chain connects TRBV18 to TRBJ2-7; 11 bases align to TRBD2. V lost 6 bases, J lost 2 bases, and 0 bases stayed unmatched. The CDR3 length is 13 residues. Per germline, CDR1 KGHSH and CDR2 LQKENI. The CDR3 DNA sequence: TGTGCCAGCTCGGGACTAGCGGCCTACGAGCAGTACTTC. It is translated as CASSGLAAYEQYF.

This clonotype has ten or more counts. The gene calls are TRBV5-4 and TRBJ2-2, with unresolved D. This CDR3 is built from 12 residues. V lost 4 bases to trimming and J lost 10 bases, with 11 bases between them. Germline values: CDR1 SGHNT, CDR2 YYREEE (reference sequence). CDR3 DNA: TGTGCCAGCAGCCCGTTGGGTGAGGAGCTGTTTTTT. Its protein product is CASSPLGEELFF.

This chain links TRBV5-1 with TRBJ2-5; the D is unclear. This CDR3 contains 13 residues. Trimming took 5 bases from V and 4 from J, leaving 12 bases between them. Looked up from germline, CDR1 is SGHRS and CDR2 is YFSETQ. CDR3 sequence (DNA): TGCGCCAGCAGATCGGACCAAAGAGAGACCCAGTACTTC. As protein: CASRSDQRETQYF.

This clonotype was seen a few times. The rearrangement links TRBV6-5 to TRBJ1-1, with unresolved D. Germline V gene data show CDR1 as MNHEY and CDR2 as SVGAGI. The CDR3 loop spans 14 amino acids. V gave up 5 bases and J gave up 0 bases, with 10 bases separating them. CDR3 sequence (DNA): TGTGCCAGCAGTCGGACGGCTATGAACACTGAAGCTTTCTTT. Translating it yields CASSRTAMNTEAFF.

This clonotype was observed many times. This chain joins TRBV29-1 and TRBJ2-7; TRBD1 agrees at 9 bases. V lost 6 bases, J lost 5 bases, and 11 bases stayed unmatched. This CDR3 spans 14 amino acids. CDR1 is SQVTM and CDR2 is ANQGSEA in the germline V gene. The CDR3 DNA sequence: TGCAGCGTGGACCCGGGACAGGGAATGAACGAGCAGTACTTC. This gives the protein CSVDPGQGMNEQYF.

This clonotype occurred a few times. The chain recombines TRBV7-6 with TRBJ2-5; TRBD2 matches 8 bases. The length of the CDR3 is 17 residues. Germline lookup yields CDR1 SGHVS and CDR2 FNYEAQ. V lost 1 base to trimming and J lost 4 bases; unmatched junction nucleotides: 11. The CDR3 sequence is CASSLGLGIAGTETQYF. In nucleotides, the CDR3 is TGTGCCAGCAGCTTAGGACTGGGGATAGCGGGAACAGAGACCCAGTACTTC.

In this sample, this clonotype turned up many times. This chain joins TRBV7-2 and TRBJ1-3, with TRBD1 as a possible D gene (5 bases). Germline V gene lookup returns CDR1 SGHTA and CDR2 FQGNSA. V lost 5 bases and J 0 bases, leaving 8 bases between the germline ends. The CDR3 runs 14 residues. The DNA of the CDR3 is TGTGCCAGCAGCCCTGACAGCTCTGGAAACACCATATATTTT. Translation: CASSPDSSGNTIYF.